This T cell receptor beta chain derives from a study of blood T cell repertoires in COVID-19. Study at large: Samples came from the United States, Italy and Spain, spanning acute and convalescent COVID-19. T cells, B-cell-depleted T cells, or PBMCs supplied cDNA or gDNA.

Sequenced by immunoSEQ multiplex PCR; TCRdb stores in-frame clones only, minus some. This repertoire shows fewer than 200,000 clones, about 89% found once; its top ten account for 1.5% to 2%. Trimming took off 2 bases at V and 3 bases at J, with 5 bases between the two ends. The CDR3 covers 12 residues. CDR1 MNHNY and CDR2 SVGAGI come from the germline V gene (reference sequence). The clonotype was recovered from a man in his late teens or twenties who had recovered from COVID-19. This chain uses TRBV6-6 with TRBJ2-7, with unresolved D. Sequencing used peripheral blood. In DNA form, the CDR3 reads TGTGCCAGCAGTTACGGCCTCTACGAGCAGTACTTC. Its translation is CASSYGLYEQYF.